This is a list of T cell receptor beta chains from one sample in a study of OX40 agonist ivuxolimab in advanced cancers. Method: immunoSEQ multiplex PCR; TCRdb's copy keeps in-frame clones and lacks some. The profile shows about 50,000 clones, 70% to 90% of them singletons. The source was CD4+ or CD8+ T cells sorted from blood, collected in a trial of the OX40 agonist ivuxolimab. Every receptor here comes from an adult with an advanced solid tumor such as melanoma, head and neck, liver or kidney cancer. Each CDR3 is given with its conserved first and last residue. The order of the fields is J gene, V gene, D gene, clone size, CDR3 DNA, CDR3 protein. A D gene is named only where the DNA matches it firmly. The listing skips clone size in some rows; elsewhere it reads once, few, many or a size class.

>TRBJ2-1|TRBV10-3|NA|NA
TGTGCCATCAGCGGTACTGATGAGCAGTTCTTC
CAISGTDEQFF
>TRBJ2-5|TRBV11-2|NA|NA
TGTGCCAGCAGCTTAGATCGGAGGGACCAGTACTTC
CASSLDRRDQYF
>TRBJ1-2|TRBV30|NA|NA
TGTGCCTGGAGTAAAGGCAGTAACTATGGCTACACCTTC
CAWSKGSNYGYTF
>TRBJ2-3|TRBV4-2|NA|NA
TGTGCCAGCAGCCAAGATCTGGGCGGGGGCACAGATACGCAGTATTTT
CASSQDLGGGTDTQYF
>TRBJ2-7|TRBV28|TRBD2|few
TGTGCCAGCAGTTTGGCTAGCGGGGGCTCCTACGAGCAGTACTTC
CASSLASGGSYEQYF
>TRBJ2-1|TRBV19|TRBD2|NA
TGTGCCAGTACTCCAGGGACTAGCGGGAGCTTTGGTGAGCAGTTCTTC
CASTPGTSGSFGEQFF
>TRBJ1-5|TRBV7-2|NA|NA
TGTGCCAGCAGCTTGAACAGGCTCTCCAATCAGCCCCAGCATTTT
CASSLNRLSNQPQHF
>TRBJ2-2|TRBV6-4|TRBD2|once
TGTGCCAGCAGTGTCCGCCTTGGGGCGGGAGGTGAAACCGGGGAGCTGTTTTTT
CASSVRLGAGGETGELFF
>TRBJ1-1|TRBV29-1|NA|NA
TGCAGCGTTACGGCTCCGGAAGCTTTCTTT
CSVTAPEAFF
>TRBJ2-3|TRBV29-1|NA|NA
TGCAGCGTTGACTCAGATACGCAGTATTTT
CSVDSDTQYF
>TRBJ2-2|TRBV28|NA|NA
TGTGCCAGCAGCCCTGCCCTGGGCGGAATCACCGGGGAGCTGTTTTTT
CASSPALGGITGELFF
>TRBJ1-2|TRBV19|TRBD1|few
TGTGCCAGTAGTCCGGACAGGGCCTATGGCTACACCTTC
CASSPDRAYGYTF
>TRBJ2-7|TRBV18|TRBD2|once
TGTGCCAGCTCACCGCCGGGACTAGCAGCCGAGCAGTACTTC
CASSPPGLAAEQYF
>TRBJ1-1|TRBV6-5|NA|NA
TGTGCCAGCAGTTACTCGGAAATCATGAACACTGAAGCTTTCTTT
CASSYSEIMNTEAFF
>TRBJ1-5|TRBV30|NA|few
TGTGCCTGGAGTGTACGGTTTGGACAGCCCCAGCATTTT
CAWSVRFGQPQHF
>TRBJ2-1|TRBV28|NA|NA
TGTGCCAGCAGTCCCCCGGGGGGCAGGTCCGCGGCCTACAATGAGCAGTTCTTC
CASSPPGGRSAAYNEQFF
>TRBJ2-1|TRBV18|TRBD2|NA
TGTGCCAGCTCACGATTAGCGGGAGGGCCTCTTGAGCAGTTCTTC
CASSRLAGGPLEQFF
>TRBJ1-5|TRBV19|NA|NA
TGTGCCAGTAGTAGTAGGGGCCCCTCAAGCAATCAGCCCCAGCATTTT
CASSSRGPSSNQPQHF
>TRBJ1-6|TRBV23-1|NA|NA
TGCGCCACCAACAGGGACACCGGGGGTCCAAACTCCTATAATTCACCCCTCCACTTT
CATNRDTGGPNSYNSPLHF
>TRBJ1-4|TRBV5-1|NA|NA
TGCGCCAGCAGAAGTCAGACAGCCCCTAATGAAAAACTGTTTTTT
CASRSQTAPNEKLFF
>TRBJ2-3|TRBV5-1|TRBD2|NA
TGCGCCAGCAGCGTCGGCGGGAGGGCGGGAACAGATACGCAGTATTTT
CASSVGGRAGTDTQYF
>TRBJ2-2|TRBV28|NA|NA
TGTGCCAGCAGTCCCCCATGGATTGCCGGGGAGCTGTTTTTT
CASSPPWIAGELFF
>TRBJ1-2|TRBV27|NA|NA
TGTGCCAGCAGTATCTCAGGGTTGGGCTATGGCTACACCTTC
CASSISGLGYGYTF
>TRBJ2-7|TRBV11-2|NA|NA
TGTGCCAGCAGCCCCCCCCGGGACGAGCAGTACTTC
CASSPPRDEQYF
>TRBJ2-3|TRBV5-6|TRBD2|NA
TGTGCCAGCAGCTTGGGGACTAGCGGGAGTACAGATACGCAGTATTTT
CASSLGTSGSTDTQYF
>TRBJ2-7|TRBV28|TRBD2|NA
TGTGCCAGCGGGACTAGCGGTTACGAGCAGTACTTC
CASGTSGYEQYF
>TRBJ1-5|TRBV25-1|NA|once
TGTGCCAGCAGTGAATTGGGCAGGGAACAGCCCCAGCATTTT
CASSELGREQPQHF
>TRBJ2-1|TRBV4-1|NA|NA
TGCGCCAGCAGCCAAGATACAAACGGGGGGACTGGGGGCGGATCGGCGCAGTTCTTC
CASSQDTNGGTGGGSAQFF
>TRBJ2-7|TRBV25-1|NA|once
TGTGCCAGCAGTGACCTTGACAGACTCTCCTACGAGCAGTACTTC
CASSDLDRLSYEQYF
>TRBJ2-7|TRBV18|TRBD1|NA
TGTGCCAGCTCACCGCTACTACTAAGGGGGCTCGACGAGCAGTACTTC
CASSPLLLRGLDEQYF
>TRBJ2-2|TRBV19|NA|NA
TGTGCCAGTACACCAAAGGGGAACATTGACACCGGGGAGCTGTTTTTT
CASTPKGNIDTGELFF
>TRBJ1-2|TRBV7-8|NA|NA
TGTGCCAGCAGCTTAAGGGACCCTTCCGATGGCTACACCTTC
CASSLRDPSDGYTF
>TRBJ2-2|TRBV9|NA|NA
TGTGCCAGCAGCCCTCGTACGAACACCGGGGAGCTGTTTTTT
CASSPRTNTGELFF
>TRBJ2-3|TRBV9|NA|NA
TGTGCCAGCAGCGTAGAATACTCGGGTACGCAGTATTTT
CASSVEYSGTQYF
>TRBJ2-7|TRBV28|NA|NA
TGTGCCAGCAGTCACTTTACGGACGGCACCTACGAGCAGTACTTC
CASSHFTDGTYEQYF
>TRBJ2-5|TRBV5-1|NA|NA
TGCGCCAGCAGCTTGGGGGAAACGGGGACCCAGTACTTC
CASSLGETGTQYF
>TRBJ1-1|TRBV28|TRBD1|NA
TGTGCCAGCAGTCGATCGGGACAGGGCTCTGAAGCTTTCTTT
CASSRSGQGSEAFF
>TRBJ2-5|TRBV5-6|NA|NA
TGTGCCAGCACGAGGGGTGCAGGGCAAGAGACCCAGTACTTC
CASTRGAGQETQYF
>TRBJ2-1|TRBV7-2|TRBD2|NA
TGTGCCAGCAGCTGGGCGGGAGGTGAGCAGTTCTTC
CASSWAGGEQFF
>TRBJ1-4|TRBV5-1|NA|NA
TGCGCCAGCAGCTTGGGGGGAGTCGGTTCAGAACTGTTTTTT
CASSLGGVGSELFF
>TRBJ1-1|TRBV19|NA|NA
TGTGCCAGTATAAGAGATGATTATACTGAAGCTTTCTTT
CASIRDDYTEAFF
>TRBJ2-7|TRBV6-5|NA|NA
TGTGCCAGCAGCTCTACCCTAGGAGGGGGTTGGGAGCAGTACTTC
CASSSTLGGGWEQYF
>TRBJ2-7|TRBV30|NA|NA
TGTGCCTGGAGGTGGGAATACTCCTACGAGCAGTACTTC
CAWRWEYSYEQYF
>TRBJ2-7|TRBV28|NA|NA
TGTGCCAGCGCAGGGAGCTACGAGCAGTACTTC
CASAGSYEQYF
>TRBJ2-1|TRBV28|NA|NA
TGTGCCAGCAGTTCTTACCTCTTTACGGACGGCCTTGAGGTGGACAATGAGCAGTTCTTC
CASSSYLFTDGLEVDNEQFF
>TRBJ1-2|TRBV7-9|NA|NA
TGTGCCAGCAGCCTGACGGGTGATGACTATGGCTACACCTTC
CASSLTGDDYGYTF
>TRBJ2-7|TRBV7-2|NA|NA
TGTGCCAGCAGCCACTCGGCAGGTCGCTCCTACGAGCAGTACTTC
CASSHSAGRSYEQYF
>TRBJ2-7|TRBV6-1|TRBD1|NA
TGTGCCAGCAGCCGTGCCGGGACAGACTCCTACGAGCAGTACTTC
CASSRAGTDSYEQYF
>TRBJ2-7|TRBV7-9|NA|NA
TGTGCCAGCAGCCCTCGACCTCAGGGCATCTACGAGCAGTACTTC
CASSPRPQGIYEQYF